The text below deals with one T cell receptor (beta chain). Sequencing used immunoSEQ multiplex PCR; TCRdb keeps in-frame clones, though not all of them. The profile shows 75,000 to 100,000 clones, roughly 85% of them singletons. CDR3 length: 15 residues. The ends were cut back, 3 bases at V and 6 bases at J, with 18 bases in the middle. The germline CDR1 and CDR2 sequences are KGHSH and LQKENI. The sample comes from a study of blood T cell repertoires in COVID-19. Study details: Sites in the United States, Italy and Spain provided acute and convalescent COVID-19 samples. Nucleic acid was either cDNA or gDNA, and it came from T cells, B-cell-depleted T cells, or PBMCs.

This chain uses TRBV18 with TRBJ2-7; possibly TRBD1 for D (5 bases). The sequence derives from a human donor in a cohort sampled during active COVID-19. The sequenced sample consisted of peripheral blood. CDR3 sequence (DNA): TGTGCCAGCTCACCCGCTGCGGCAGGGATCGGCGAGCAGTACTTC. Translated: CASSPAAAGIGEQYF.